This TCR beta chain emerged from a study of pediatric ulcerative colitis. Samples were sequenced at Survey level, maximum 500,000 reads. Here immunoSEQ multiplex PCR was the method, and the copy in TCRdb shows in-frame clones only, minus some. The sample has more than 50,000 clones, around 87% seen once. V was pared by 7 bases and J by 7 bases, with 11 bases between. Germline CDR1 is SQVTM and CDR2 is ANQGSEA. This CDR3 has 11 residues. The V gene is TRBV29-1, the J gene TRBJ2-1; D not certain. The TCR originated in a boy younger than 18 who was a control in a study of pediatric ulcerative colitis. The sample comprised blood. CDR3 loop: CSGVLINEQFF. The DNA for the CDR3 is TGCAGCGGAGTTCTTATTAATGAGCAGTTCTTC.